The 31 T cell receptor beta chains below all came from one sample that was sequenced in a study of CD8 T cells in ankylosing spondylitis. For these TCRs, the target antigens are not known. Each CDR3 protein gets one entry after TCRdb re-called the 5' RACE reads with MiXCR. Here the sample spans approximately 550,000 distinct CDR3 sequences, roughly 13% being singletons. General observations from the study: About 8 highly homologous variants made up a TCR beta motif that seemed to typify ankylosing spondylitis blood.

Specimen: blood, either unsorted or a sorted T cell fraction (not recorded which). The receptors here all came from a male donor with ankylosing spondylitis.

In its sample, this clonotype was seen a few times. The rearrangement joins TRBV2 to TRBJ2-5; D call uncertain. The V and J ends lost 6 bases and 10 bases respectively, with 9 bases between them. This CDR3 has 10 residues. Per germline, CDR1 SNHLY and CDR2 FYNNEI. Here the CDR3 DNA reads TGTGCCAGCAGCTATAGCAGCCAGTACTTC. Its protein is CASSYSSQYF.

The chain employs TRBV15 and TRBJ1-3, with no clear D. Germline loops: CDR1 LNHNV, CDR2 YYDKDF (reference sequence). The CDR3 runs 15 residues. The V gene lost 0 bases and the J gene lost 3 bases, with 9 bases spanning the gap. CDR3 sequence reads: CATSRDLGRGNTIYF. The DNA for the CDR3 is TGTGCCACCAGCAGAGATCTAGGGCGTGGAAACACCATATATTTT.

This clonotype was counted between two and nine times. This chain links TRBV3-1 with TRBJ2-7; D is possibly TRBD1 (6 bases). Germline CDR1 LGHDT, CDR2 YNNKEL (reference sequence). The CDR3 has 14 amino acids. Trimming stripped 3 bases from V and 2 bases from J, with 11 bases between. The CDR3 DNA reads TGTGCCAGCAGCCAGGACAGAGTTGCCTACGAGCAGTACTTC. It codes for CASSQDRVAYEQYF.

This clonotype was picked up a small number of times. CDR3: CASSLGTSSYEQYF. The CDR3 DNA sequence: TGTGCCAGCAGCTTAGGGACTAGTTCCTACGAGCAGTACTTC. The chain links TRBV9 to TRBJ2-7; 8 bases fit TRBD2. V lost 4 bases to trimming and J lost 1 base; unmatched junction nucleotides: 4. This CDR3 comprises 14 residues. Per germline, CDR1 SGDLS and CDR2 YYNGEE.

This clonotype was seen only a few times. The chain links TRBV3-1 to TRBJ1-4; maybe TRBD1 (5 bases). With 0 bases removed from V and 5 bases from J, the gap between germline ends came to 13 bases. The CDR3 has 16 residues. Per germline, CDR1 LGHDT and CDR2 YNNKEL (reference sequence). The CDR3 DNA reads as TGTGCCAGCAGCCAAGATCTGGTGGGGGGAAATGAAAAACTGTTTTTT. Protein product: CASSQDLVGGNEKLFF.

In its sample, this clonotype was seen many times. The V gene is TRBV6-5, the J gene TRBJ2-1, with D maybe TRBD2 (6 bases). CDR1 is MNHEY and CDR2 is SVGAGI in the germline V gene. The germline V and J ends were trimmed by 2 bases and 3 bases, with 17 bases remaining between them. The length of the CDR3 is 17 residues. The CDR3 sequence is CASSYKGEAVNYNEQFF. The CDR3 DNA follows: TGTGCCAGCAGTTACAAAGGGGAGGCAGTGAACTACAATGAGCAGTTCTTC.

The genes are TRBV7-9 and TRBJ2-1; 8 bases fit TRBD1. This CDR3 comprises 13 residues. V was clipped by 3 bases and J by 7 bases; unmatched bases: 2. In germline, CDR1 is SEHNR, CDR2 FQNEAQ (reference sequence). The CDR3 DNA reads as TGTGCCAGCAGCTTCCAGGGGGCTAATGAGCAGTTCTTC. Translation gives CASSFQGANEQFF.

The table lists this clonotype with a few counts. The rearrangement uses TRBV24-1 and TRBJ2-1, with 9 bases fitting TRBD1. This CDR3 is built from 16 residues. Germline loops: CDR1 KGHDR, CDR2 SFDVKD. Losses at the gene ends were 5 bases for V and 5 bases for J; bases not matched to a gene: 9. The CDR3 reads CATSAPGTGWDNEQFF. The CDR3 DNA reads TGTGCCACCAGTGCCCCCGGGACAGGGTGGGACAATGAGCAGTTCTTC.

This clonotype was counted only a few times. The V call is TRBV5-6, the J call TRBJ1-5; 8 nucleotides match TRBD1. The CDR3 covers 14 residues. Per the germline V gene, CDR1 is SGHDT and CDR2 is YYEEEE. V gave up 3 bases and J gave up 6 bases; unmatched junction bases: 5. CDR3 region: CASSSSGGGQPQHF. The CDR3 DNA follows: TGTGCCAGCAGCTCGTCAGGGGGCGGTCAGCCCCAGCATTTT.

The CDR3 DNA sequence: TGCAGCGCCCAACGACAGGATCTCGGGGCGCAAGAGACCCAGTACTTC. This gives the protein CSAQRQDLGAQETQYF. This rearrangement joins TRBV29-1 to TRBJ2-5; TRBD1 is a possible D gene (6 bases). V lost 7 bases and J lost 2, with 23 bases in between. Germline CDR1 reads SQVTM; CDR2 reads ANQGSEA. The CDR3 length is 16 residues.

This clonotype was seen a few times. The chain has TRBV6-1 and TRBJ2-3; D gene uncertain. V lost 2 bases and J lost 0, with 9 bases in between. The CDR3 is 15 residues long. Germline assignment: CDR1 MNHNS and CDR2 SASEGT. The CDR3 protein is CASSEMAASTDTQYF. Written as DNA, the CDR3 is TGTGCCAGCAGTGAAATGGCAGCTAGCACAGATACGCAGTATTTT.

The J gene is TRBJ1-2, the V gene TRBV14; a weak D match, TRBD1 (5 bases). This CDR3 has 17 residues. Germline V gives CDR1 SGHDN, CDR2 FVKESK. Trimming shortened V by 6 bases and J by 2 bases, and 22 bases separated the two germline ends. CDR3 in DNA: TGTGCCAGCAGTACTCCGATACCCGGGGACCAAAACTATGGCTACACCTTC. Translated: CASSTPIPGDQNYGYTF. Complete variable domain (other parts from reference TRBV14 and TRBJ1-2): EAGVTQFPSHSVIEKGQTVTLRCDPISGHDNLYWYRRVMGKEIKFLLHFVKESKQDESGMPNNRFLAERTGGTYSTLKVQPAELEDSGVYFCASSTPIPGDQNYGYTFGSGTRLTVV.

The chain has TRBV19 and TRBJ2-1, with D tentatively TRBD2 (6 bases). CDR3 length: 15 amino acids. The V gene's germline CDR1 is LNHDA and CDR2 SQIVND (reference sequence). V was clipped by 5 bases and J by 5 bases, with 16 bases between them. The CDR3 bases are TGTGCCAGTAGTCTAAGGACTATGATGAACAATGAGCAGTTCTTC. This encodes CASSLRTMMNNEQFF.

The gene calls are TRBV19 and TRBJ1-1; D possibly corresponds to TRBD1 (6 bases). Trimming cost V 8 bases and J 4 bases, with 17 bases left between them. Germline V gene sequence: CDR1 LNHDA, CDR2 SQIVND (reference sequence). This CDR3 spans 14 amino acids. CDR3 protein: CASGEGDLTTEAFF. CDR3 DNA: TGTGCCAGTGGAGAGGGGGATCTGACCACTGAAGCTTTCTTT. The entire variable domain, with the rest obtained from reference TRBV19 and TRBJ1-1, is as follows: DGGITQSPKYLFRKEGQNVTLSCEQNLNHDAMYWYRQDPGQGLRLIYYSQIVNDFQKGDIAEGYSVSREKKESFPLTVTSAQKNPTAFYLCASGEGDLTTEAFFGQGTRLTVV.

This clonotype came up a few times. The chain recombines TRBV7-9 with TRBJ2-7, with TRBD1 matching 7 bases. Trimming at V came to 5 bases and at J to 5 bases, leaving 6 bases not matched to a gene. CDR3 length: 13 amino acids. Germline loops: CDR1 SEHNR, CDR2 FQNEAQ (reference sequence). The CDR3 loop is CASSPNRGHEQYV. Here the CDR3 DNA reads TGTGCCAGCAGCCCGAACAGGGGCCACGAGCAGTACGTC.

This clonotype has a handful of counts. This rearrangement joins TRBV27 to TRBJ1-1; 9 bases agree with TRBD1. The trim removed 4 bases at V and 7 bases at J, leaving 4 bases unmatched. The CDR3 runs 13 residues. Germline V gives CDR1 MNHEY, CDR2 SMNVEV (reference sequence). Here the CDR3 reads CASSSRQGGEAFF. The CDR3 DNA sequence: TGTGCCAGCAGTTCTCGACAGGGGGGTGAAGCTTTCTTT.

This clonotype was seen many times. The chain recombines TRBV11-2 with TRBJ2-1, with TRBD1 matching over 8 bases. Germline loops: CDR1 SGHAT, CDR2 FQNNGV. The V segment lost 4 bases and the J segment 0 bases; nucleotides outside the gene matches: 2. The CDR3 is made up of 15 amino acids. CDR3 sequence: CASSSTGDSYNEQFF. In nucleotides, the CDR3 is TGTGCCAGCAGCTCGACAGGGGACTCCTACAATGAGCAGTTCTTC. Drawing the rest from reference TRBV11-2 and TRBJ2-1, the complete variable domain is EAGVAQSPRYKIIEKRQSVAFWCNPISGHATLYWYQQILGQGPKLLIQFQNNGVVDDSQLPKDRFSAERLKGVDSTLKIQPAKLEDSAVYLCASSSTGDSYNEQFFGPGTRLTVL.

This clonotype came up a few times. This chain connects TRBV5-1 to TRBJ2-3; TRBD2 agrees at 10 bases. V lost 5 bases and J lost 6; bases outside the gene matches: 9. Germline CDR1 and CDR2: SGHRS and YFSETQ. The CDR3 covers 15 residues. CDR3: CASSSGPSGSDTQYF. In DNA, the CDR3 is TGCGCCAGCAGTTCGGGGCCTAGCGGGAGTGATACGCAGTATTTT. Complete variable domain (other parts from reference TRBV5-1 and TRBJ2-3): KAGVTQTPRYLIKTRGQQVTLSCSPISGHRSVSWYQQTPGQGLQFLFEYFSETQRNKGNFPGRFSGRQFSNSRSEMNVSTLELGDSALYLCASSSGPSGSDTQYFGPGTRLTVL.

This clonotype was seen only a few times. CDR3 DNA: TGTGCCAGCCGGCTTACTTCCTACAATGAGCAGTTCTTC. It codes for CASRLTSYNEQFF. The chain combines TRBV6-2 or TRBV6-3 with TRBJ2-1, with D unresolved. The germline gives CDR1 MNHEY, CDR2 SVGEGT. This CDR3 comprises 13 residues. The ends were cut back, 8 bases at V and 1 base at J, with 9 bases in the middle.

The chain uses TRBV7-9 and TRBJ1-2; D call uncertain. V was trimmed by 4 bases and J by 2 bases, leaving 14 bases between them. The CDR3 is 15 residues long. The germline V gene has CDR1 SEHNR and CDR2 FQNEAQ (reference sequence). The CDR3 DNA sequence: TGTGCCAGCAGCTCCCGGCTGGGTGAGAACTATGGCTACACCTTC. Amino acid sequence: CASSSRLGENYGYTF. Complete variable domain (other parts from reference TRBV7-9 and TRBJ1-2): DTGVSQNPRHKITKRGQNVTFRCDPISEHNRLYWYRQTLGQGPEFLTYFQNEAQLEKSRLLSDRFSAERPKGSFSTLEIQRTEQGDSAMYLCASSSRLGENYGYTFGSGTRLTVV.

This chain links TRBV29-1 with TRBJ2-5, with D perhaps TRBD1 (6 bases). There are 12 residues in the CDR3. CDR1 and CDR2 (germline): SQVTM, ANQGSEA. The V gene lost 8 bases and the J gene lost 1 base, with 11 bases spanning the gap. The CDR3 DNA reads TGCAGCACCCAGACAGGCCAAGAGACCCAGTACTTC. Residues: CSTQTGQETQYF.

This clonotype was observed a few times. The V and J genes are TRBV9 and TRBJ2-1; 9 bases map to TRBD2. Germline CDR1 reads SGDLS; CDR2 reads YYNGEE. With V trimmed by 0 bases and J by 4 bases, 5 bases remained unmatched. The CDR3 loop spans 16 amino acids. CDR3 sequence reads: CASSVASSGTYNEQFF. CDR3 nucleotides: TGTGCCAGCAGCGTAGCGTCTAGCGGGACTTACAATGAGCAGTTCTTC.

The rearrangement uses TRBV27 and TRBJ1-4; the D gene is possibly TRBD1 (5 bases). The V gene lost 4 bases and the J gene lost 6 bases, with 15 bases spanning the gap. Per the germline V gene, CDR1 is MNHEY and CDR2 is SMNVEV (reference sequence). The CDR3 extends over 15 amino acids. CDR3 DNA sequence: TGTGCCAGCAGTTCTACAGGAAAGGGAGATGAAAAACTGTTTTTT. As protein: CASSSTGKGDEKLFF.

The gene calls are TRBV25-1 and TRBJ1-3; TRBD1 might be the D (5 bases). This CDR3 has 12 residues. The germline CDR1 and CDR2 sequences are MGHDK and SYGVNS. V was shortened by 8 bases and J by 4 bases, with 9 bases between the two germline ends. As DNA, the CDR3 is TGTGCCAGCCAGCAGGGAGGAAACACCATATATTTT. It yields the protein CASQQGGNTIYF.

The chain carries TRBV5-6 and TRBJ2-3, with D possibly called TRBD1 or TRBD2 (8 bases each). V lost 10 bases and J lost 2, with 20 bases in between. The CDR3 is made up of 15 amino acids. Germline V lookup: CDR1 SGHDT, CDR2 YYEEEE. The DNA of the CDR3 is TGTGCCTGCCGGGAGGGACAGGCCTACACAGATACGCAGTATTTT. As protein: CACREGQAYTDTQYF.

This clonotype was seen a handful of times. The rearrangement uses TRBV20-1 and TRBJ2-1; TRBD2 agrees at 13 bases. The CDR3 extends over 15 amino acids. Germline CDR1 DFQATT, CDR2 SNEGSKA (reference sequence). V was clipped by 1 base and J by 7 bases; unmatched bases: 4. Here the CDR3 reads CSARGTSGSWNEQFF. The CDR3 DNA reads as TGCAGTGCTAGAGGGACTAGCGGGAGTTGGAATGAGCAGTTCTTC.

This clonotype came up a few times. The rearrangement uses TRBV7-2 and TRBJ2-3; TRBD2 might be the D (5 bases). Trimming left V 2 bases short and J 6 bases short, with 15 bases between. The CDR3 spans 15 residues. Per germline, CDR1 SGHTA and CDR2 FQGNSA. DNA of the CDR3: TGTGCCAGCAGCTTAAGTCTAGCTACCGCCGATACGCAGTATTTT. Its protein is CASSLSLATADTQYF. Using reference TRBV7-2 and TRBJ2-3 for the parts outside the CDR3, the full variable domain is GAGVSQSPSNKVTEKGKDVELRCDPISGHTALYWYRQSLGQGLEFLIYFQGNSAPDKSGLPSDRFSAERTGGSVSTLTIQRTQQEDSAVYLCASSLSLATADTQYFGPGTRLTVL.

The chain joins TRBV12-3 or TRBV12-4 to TRBJ2-7; 7 bases are shared with TRBD2. Trimming took 5 bases from V and 1 from J; bases not matched to a gene: 5. The CDR3 covers 14 residues. The CDR3, as DNA: TGTGCCAGCAGTCCTTCTAGCGGTTCCTACGAGCAGTACGTC. Protein: CASSPSSGSYEQYV.

The chain links TRBV7-9 to TRBJ2-7; no clear D. V was cut by 5 bases and J by 8 bases, with 19 bases left in between. Germline CDR1 and CDR2: SEHNR and FQNEAQ (reference sequence). The CDR3 has 14 residues. The CDR3 sequence is CASSPMGAVVKQYF. In DNA form, the CDR3 reads TGTGCCAGCAGCCCTATGGGTGCGGTAGTGAAGCAGTACTTC. The full variable domain, with the rest looked up from reference TRBV7-9 and TRBJ2-7, is DTGVSQNPRHKITKRGQNVTFRCDPISEHNRLYWYRQTLGQGPEFLTYFQNEAQLEKSRLLSDRFSAERPKGSFSTLEIQRTEQGDSAMYLCASSPMGAVVKQYFGPGTRLTVT.

This clonotype appeared many times. The chain recombines TRBV24-1 with TRBJ2-1; 14 bases fit TRBD2. The CDR3 extends over 16 amino acids. Germline V lookup: CDR1 KGHDR, CDR2 SFDVKD. Unmatched junction bases numbered 5, after V lost 3 bases and J lost 8 bases. The CDR3 spells CATSDRLAGGQHEQFF. CDR3 DNA sequence: TGTGCCACCAGTGATCGACTAGCGGGAGGGCAACATGAGCAGTTCTTC.

This chain uses TRBV7-9 with TRBJ1-5; 8 nucleotides line up with TRBD1. The germline gives CDR1 SEHNR, CDR2 FQNEAQ (reference sequence). This CDR3 is built from 15 residues. The V gene end was trimmed by 5 bases and the J gene end by 2 bases; junction bases not matched to a gene: 5. CDR3 DNA sequence: TGTGCCAGCAGCAAGCAGGGGGCCGGCAATCAGCCCCAGCATTTT. This sequence encodes CASSKQGAGNQPQHF. The full variable domain, completed using reference TRBV7-9 and TRBJ1-5, is DTGVSQNPRHKITKRGQNVTFRCDPISEHNRLYWYRQTLGQGPEFLTYFQNEAQLEKSRLLSDRFSAERPKGSFSTLEIQRTEQGDSAMYLCASSKQGAGNQPQHFGDGTRLSIL.